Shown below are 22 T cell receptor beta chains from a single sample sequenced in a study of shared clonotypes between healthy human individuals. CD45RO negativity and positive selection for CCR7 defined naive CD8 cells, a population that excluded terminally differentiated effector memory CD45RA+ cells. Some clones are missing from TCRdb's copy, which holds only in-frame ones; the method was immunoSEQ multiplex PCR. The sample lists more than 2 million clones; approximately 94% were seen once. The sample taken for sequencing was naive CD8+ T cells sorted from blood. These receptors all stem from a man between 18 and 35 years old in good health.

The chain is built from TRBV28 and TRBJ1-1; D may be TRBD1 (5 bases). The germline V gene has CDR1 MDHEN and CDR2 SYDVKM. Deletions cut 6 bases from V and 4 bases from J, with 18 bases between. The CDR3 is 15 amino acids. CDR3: CASSRMGELGTEAFF. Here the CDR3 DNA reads TGTGCCAGCAGCCGAATGGGGGAATTGGGCACTGAAGCTTTCTTT.

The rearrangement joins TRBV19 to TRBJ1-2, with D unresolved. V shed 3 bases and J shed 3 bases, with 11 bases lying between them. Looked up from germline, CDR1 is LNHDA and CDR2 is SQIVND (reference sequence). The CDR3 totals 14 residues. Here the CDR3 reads CASSMLEGYYGYTF. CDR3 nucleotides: TGTGCCAGTAGTATGTTAGAAGGCTACTATGGCTACACCTTC.

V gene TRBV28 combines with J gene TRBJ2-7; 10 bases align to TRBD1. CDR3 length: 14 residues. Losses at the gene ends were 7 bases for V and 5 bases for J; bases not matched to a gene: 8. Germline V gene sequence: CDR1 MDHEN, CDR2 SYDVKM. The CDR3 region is CASTRTGGPHEQYF. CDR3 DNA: TGTGCCAGCACCCGGACAGGGGGTCCCCACGAGCAGTACTTC.

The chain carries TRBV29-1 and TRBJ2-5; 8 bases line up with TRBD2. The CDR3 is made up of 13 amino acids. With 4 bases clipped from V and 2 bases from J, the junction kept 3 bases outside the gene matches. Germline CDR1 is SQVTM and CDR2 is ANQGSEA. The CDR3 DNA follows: TGCAGCGTTGTATCTAGCGGGCAAGAGACCCAGTACTTC. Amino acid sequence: CSVVSSGQETQYF.

This chain's CDR3 is CASSLTRSAYGYTF. The CDR3 bases are TGTGCCAGCAGCTTAACGAGGTCGGCCTATGGCTACACCTTC. This chain links TRBV13 with TRBJ1-2; the D is unclear. Looked up from germline, CDR1 is PRHDT and CDR2 is FYEKMQ (reference sequence). Trimming stripped 2 bases from V and 4 bases from J, with 11 bases between. The CDR3 totals 14 residues.

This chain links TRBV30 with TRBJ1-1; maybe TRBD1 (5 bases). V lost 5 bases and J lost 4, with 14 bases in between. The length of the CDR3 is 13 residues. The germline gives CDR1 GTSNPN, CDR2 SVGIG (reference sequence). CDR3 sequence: CAWGARGGTEAFF. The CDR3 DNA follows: TGTGCCTGGGGTGCCCGGGGGGGCACTGAAGCTTTCTTT.

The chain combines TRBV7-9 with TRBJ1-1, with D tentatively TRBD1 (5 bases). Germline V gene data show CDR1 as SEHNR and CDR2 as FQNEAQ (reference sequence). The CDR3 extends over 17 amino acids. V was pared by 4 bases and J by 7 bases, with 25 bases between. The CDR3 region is CASSSNYAGLLDLEAFF. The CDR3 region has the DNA TGTGCCAGCAGCTCTAACTATGCGGGACTTCTTGACCTTGAAGCTTTCTTT.

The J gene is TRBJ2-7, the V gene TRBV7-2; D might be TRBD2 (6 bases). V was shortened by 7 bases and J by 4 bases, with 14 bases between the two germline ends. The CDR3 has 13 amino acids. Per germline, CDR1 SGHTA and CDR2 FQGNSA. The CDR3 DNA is TGTGCCAGCATCGGTGTCGGGGGATACGAGCAGTACTTC. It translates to CASIGVGGYEQYF.

The CDR3 nucleotides read TGCGCCAGCAGCCAAGAGACGGGGGGGTCGGGCACCGGGGAGCTGTTTTTT. Residues: CASSQETGGSGTGELFF. This chain uses TRBV4-1 with TRBJ2-2; TRBD2 agrees at 8 bases. The CDR3 spans 17 residues. The germline V gene encodes CDR1 MGHRA and CDR2 YSYEKL. V lost 0 bases, J lost 4 bases, and 7 bases stayed unmatched.

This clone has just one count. For the CDR3, the DNA is TGTGCCAGCAGCTTGGCCAGTCCTTCCTATAATTCACCCCTCCACTTT. Protein product: CASSLASPSYNSPLHF. This rearrangement joins TRBV5-4 to TRBJ1-6; D not certain. This CDR3 comprises 16 residues. The V end was cut by 0 bases, the J end by 1 base, with 8 bases between. Germline CDR1 reads SGHNT; CDR2 reads YYREEE (reference sequence).

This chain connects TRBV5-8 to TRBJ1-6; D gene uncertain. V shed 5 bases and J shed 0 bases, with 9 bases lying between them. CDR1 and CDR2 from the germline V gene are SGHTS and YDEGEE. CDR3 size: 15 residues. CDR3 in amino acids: CASRYQTSYNSPLHF. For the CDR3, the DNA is TGTGCCAGCAGATACCAAACCTCCTATAATTCACCCCTCCACTTT.

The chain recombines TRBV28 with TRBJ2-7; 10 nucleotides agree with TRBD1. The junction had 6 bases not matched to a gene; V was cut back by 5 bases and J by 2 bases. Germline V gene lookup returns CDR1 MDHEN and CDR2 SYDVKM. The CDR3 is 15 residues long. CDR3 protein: CASSATGTGAYEQYF. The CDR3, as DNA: TGTGCCAGCAGTGCAACCGGGACAGGGGCCTACGAGCAGTACTTC.

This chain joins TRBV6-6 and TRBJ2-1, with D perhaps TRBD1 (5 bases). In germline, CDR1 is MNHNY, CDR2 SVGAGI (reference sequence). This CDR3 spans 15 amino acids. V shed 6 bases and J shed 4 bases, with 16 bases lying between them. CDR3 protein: CASSPDSPRYNEQFF. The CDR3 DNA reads TGTGCCAGCAGCCCTGACAGTCCTCGATACAATGAGCAGTTCTTC.

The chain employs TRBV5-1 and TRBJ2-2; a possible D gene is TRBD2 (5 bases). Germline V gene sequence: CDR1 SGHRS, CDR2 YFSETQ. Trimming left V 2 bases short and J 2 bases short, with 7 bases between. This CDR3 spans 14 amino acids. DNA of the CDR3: TGCGCCAGCAGCTTCGGGGAAAACACCGGGGAGCTGTTTTTT. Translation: CASSFGENTGELFF.

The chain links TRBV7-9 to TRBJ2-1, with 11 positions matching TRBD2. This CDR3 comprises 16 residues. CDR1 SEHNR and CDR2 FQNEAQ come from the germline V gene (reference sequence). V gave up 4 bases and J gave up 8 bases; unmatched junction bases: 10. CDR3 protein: CASSSAIAGGLDEQFF. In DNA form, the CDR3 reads TGTGCCAGCAGCTCCGCCATAGCGGGGGGGCTTGATGAGCAGTTCTTC.

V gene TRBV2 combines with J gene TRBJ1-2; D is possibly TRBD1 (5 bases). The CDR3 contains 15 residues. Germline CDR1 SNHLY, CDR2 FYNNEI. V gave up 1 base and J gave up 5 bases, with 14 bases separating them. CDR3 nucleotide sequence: TGTGCCAGCAGTGAAGGGGGGTATTCTCGGTATGGCTACACCTTC. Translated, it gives CASSEGGYSRYGYTF.

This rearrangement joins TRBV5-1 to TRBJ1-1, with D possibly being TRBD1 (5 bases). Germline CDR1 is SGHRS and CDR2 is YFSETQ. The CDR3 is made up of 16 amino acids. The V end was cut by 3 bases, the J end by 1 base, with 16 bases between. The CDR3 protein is CASSSLAGAGNTEAFF. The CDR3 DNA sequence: TGCGCCAGCAGCTCCCTCGCCGGGGCAGGGAACACTGAAGCTTTCTTT.

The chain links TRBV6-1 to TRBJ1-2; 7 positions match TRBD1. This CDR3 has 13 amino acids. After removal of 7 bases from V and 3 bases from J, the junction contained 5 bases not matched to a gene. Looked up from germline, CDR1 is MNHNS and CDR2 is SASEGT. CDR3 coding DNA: TGTGCCAGCACCGAGGGACAGCACTATGGCTACACCTTC. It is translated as CASTEGQHYGYTF.

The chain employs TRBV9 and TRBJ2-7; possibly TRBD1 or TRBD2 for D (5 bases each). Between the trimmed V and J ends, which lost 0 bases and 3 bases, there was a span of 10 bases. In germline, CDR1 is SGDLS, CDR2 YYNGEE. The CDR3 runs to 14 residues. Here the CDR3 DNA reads TGTGCCAGCAGCGTAGGGGGGATCGACTACGAGCAGTACTTC. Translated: CASSVGGIDYEQYF.

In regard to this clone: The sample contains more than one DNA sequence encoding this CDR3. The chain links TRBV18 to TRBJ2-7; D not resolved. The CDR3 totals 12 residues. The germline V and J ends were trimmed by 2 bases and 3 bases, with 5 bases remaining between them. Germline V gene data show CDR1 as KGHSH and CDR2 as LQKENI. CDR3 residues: CASSPGNYEQYF. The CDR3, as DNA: TGTGCCAGCTCACCAGGGAACTACGAGCAGTACTTC.

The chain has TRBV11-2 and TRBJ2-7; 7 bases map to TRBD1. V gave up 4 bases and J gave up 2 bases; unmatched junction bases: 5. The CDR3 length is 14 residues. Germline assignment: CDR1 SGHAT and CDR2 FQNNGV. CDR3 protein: CASSWYRGPYEQYF. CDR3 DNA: TGTGCCAGCAGCTGGTACAGGGGCCCCTACGAGCAGTACTTC. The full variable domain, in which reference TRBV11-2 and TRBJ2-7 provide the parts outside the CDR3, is EAGVAQSPRYKIIEKRQSVAFWCNPISGHATLYWYQQILGQGPKLLIQFQNNGVVDDSQLPKDRFSAERLKGVDSTLKIQPAKLEDSAVYLCASSWYRGPYEQYFGPGTRLTVT.

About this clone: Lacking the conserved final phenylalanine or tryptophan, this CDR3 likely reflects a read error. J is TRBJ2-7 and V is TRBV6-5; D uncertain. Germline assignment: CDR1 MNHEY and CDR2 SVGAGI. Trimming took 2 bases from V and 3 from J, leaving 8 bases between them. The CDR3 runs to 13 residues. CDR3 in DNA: TGTGCCAGCAGTTACGGGTTAAACTACGAGCAGTACCTC. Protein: CASSYGLNYEQYL.